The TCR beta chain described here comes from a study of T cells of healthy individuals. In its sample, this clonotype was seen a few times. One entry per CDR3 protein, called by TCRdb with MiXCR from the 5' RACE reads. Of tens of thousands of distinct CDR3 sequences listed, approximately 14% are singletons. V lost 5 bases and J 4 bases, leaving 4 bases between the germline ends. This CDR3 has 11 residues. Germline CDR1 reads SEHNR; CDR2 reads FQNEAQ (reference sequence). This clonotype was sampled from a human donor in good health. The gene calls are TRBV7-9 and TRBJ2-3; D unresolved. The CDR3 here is CASSPADTQYF. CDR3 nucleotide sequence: TGTGCCAGCAGCCCGGCAGATACGCAGTATTTT.